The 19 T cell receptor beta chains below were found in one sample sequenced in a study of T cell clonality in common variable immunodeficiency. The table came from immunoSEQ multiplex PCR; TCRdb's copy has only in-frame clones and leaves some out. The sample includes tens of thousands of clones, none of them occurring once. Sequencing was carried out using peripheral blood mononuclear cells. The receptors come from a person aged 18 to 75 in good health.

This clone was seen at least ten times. The CDR3 here is CASIASRSTNEQFF. Partial CDR3 DNA: TGTGCCAGTATTGCCTCCAGGTCAACCAATGAG. V is TRBV19 and J is TRBJ2-1, with D hard to call. The CDR3 is cut off 3 residues early in the read; its end comes from the germline J gene. This CDR3 is built from 14 residues. V was cut by 7 bases and J by 6 bases, with 16 bases left in between. The V gene's germline CDR1 is LNHDA and CDR2 SQIVND (reference sequence).

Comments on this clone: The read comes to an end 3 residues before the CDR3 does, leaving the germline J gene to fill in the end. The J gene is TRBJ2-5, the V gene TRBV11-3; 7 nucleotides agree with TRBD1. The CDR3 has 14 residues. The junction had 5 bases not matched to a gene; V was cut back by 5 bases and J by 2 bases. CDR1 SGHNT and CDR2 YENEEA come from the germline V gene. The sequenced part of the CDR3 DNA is TGTGCCAGCAGCCAAACAGGGGTTCAAGAGACC. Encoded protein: CASSQTGVQET. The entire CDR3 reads CASSQTGVQETQYF.

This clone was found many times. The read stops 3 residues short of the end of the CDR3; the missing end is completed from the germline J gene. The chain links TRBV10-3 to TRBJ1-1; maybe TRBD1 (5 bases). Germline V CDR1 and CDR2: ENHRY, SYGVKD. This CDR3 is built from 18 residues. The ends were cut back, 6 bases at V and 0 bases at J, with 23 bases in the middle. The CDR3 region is CAIRSSPGGVGMNTEAFF. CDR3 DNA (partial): TGTGCCATCAGGAGTTCCCCCGGGGGGGTAGGGATGAACACTGAA.

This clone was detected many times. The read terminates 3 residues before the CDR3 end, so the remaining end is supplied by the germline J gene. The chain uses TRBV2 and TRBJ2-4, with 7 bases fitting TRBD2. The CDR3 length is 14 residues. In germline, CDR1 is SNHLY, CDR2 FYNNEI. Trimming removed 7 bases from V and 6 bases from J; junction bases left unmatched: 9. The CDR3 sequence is CASKFSTSLNIQYF. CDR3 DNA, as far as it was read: TGTGCCAGCAAGTTTTCGACTAGCCTAAACATT.

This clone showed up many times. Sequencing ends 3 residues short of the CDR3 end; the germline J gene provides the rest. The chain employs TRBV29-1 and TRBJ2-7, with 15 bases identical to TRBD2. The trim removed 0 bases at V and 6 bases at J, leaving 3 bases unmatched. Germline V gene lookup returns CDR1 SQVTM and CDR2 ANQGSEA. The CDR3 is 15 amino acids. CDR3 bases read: TGCAGCGTTGAAGATGGACTAGCGGGGGGGCTCGAG. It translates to CSVEDGLAGGLE. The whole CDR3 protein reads CSVEDGLAGGLEQYF.

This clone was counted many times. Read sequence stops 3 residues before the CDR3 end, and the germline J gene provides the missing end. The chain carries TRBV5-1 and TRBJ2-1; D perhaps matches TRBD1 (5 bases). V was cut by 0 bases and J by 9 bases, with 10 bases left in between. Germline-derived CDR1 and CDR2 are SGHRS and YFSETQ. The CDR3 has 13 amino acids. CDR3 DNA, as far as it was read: TGCGCCAGCAGCTTGGTAGGGGTGGGTGAG. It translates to CASSLVGVGE. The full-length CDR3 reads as CASSLVGVGEQFF.

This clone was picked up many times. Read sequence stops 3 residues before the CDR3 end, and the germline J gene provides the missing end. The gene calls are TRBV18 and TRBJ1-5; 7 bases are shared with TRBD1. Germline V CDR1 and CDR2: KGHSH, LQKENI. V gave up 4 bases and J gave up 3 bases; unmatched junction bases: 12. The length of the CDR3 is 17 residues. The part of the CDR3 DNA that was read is TGTGCCAGCTCACATGACAGGGTGGATCCCTCCAATCAGCCC. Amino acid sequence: CASSHDRVDPSNQP. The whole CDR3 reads CASSHDRVDPSNQPQHF. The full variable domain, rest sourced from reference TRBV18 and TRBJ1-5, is NAGVMQNPRHLVRRRGQEARLRCSPMKGHSHVYWYRQLPEEGLKFMVYLQKENIIDESGMPKERFSAEFPKEGPSILRIQQVVRGDSAAYFCASSHDRVDPSNQPQHFGDGTRLSIL.

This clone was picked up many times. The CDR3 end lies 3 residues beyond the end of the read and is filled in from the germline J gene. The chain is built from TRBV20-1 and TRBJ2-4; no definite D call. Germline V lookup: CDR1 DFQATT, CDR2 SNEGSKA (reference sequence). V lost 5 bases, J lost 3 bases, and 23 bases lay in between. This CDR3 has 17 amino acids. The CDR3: CSAWLRTDPGFKNIQYF. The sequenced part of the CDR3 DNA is TGCAGTGCTTGGCTTCGTACAGACCCCGGTTTCAAAAACATT.

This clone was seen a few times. The covered CDR3 bases are TGTGCCAGCAGTGACCTAGCGGGAGGCAGCTCCTACAATGAG. It translates to CASSDLAGGSSYNE. The CDR3 as a whole reads CASSDLAGGSSYNEQFF. The genes are TRBV2 and TRBJ2-1, with 11 bases identical to TRBD2. The read gets to within 3 residues of the CDR3 end, and the germline J gene fills in the rest. Germline loops: CDR1 SNHLY, CDR2 FYNNEI. This CDR3 comprises 17 residues. V shed 3 bases and J 0 bases; nucleotides not matched to a gene: 4.

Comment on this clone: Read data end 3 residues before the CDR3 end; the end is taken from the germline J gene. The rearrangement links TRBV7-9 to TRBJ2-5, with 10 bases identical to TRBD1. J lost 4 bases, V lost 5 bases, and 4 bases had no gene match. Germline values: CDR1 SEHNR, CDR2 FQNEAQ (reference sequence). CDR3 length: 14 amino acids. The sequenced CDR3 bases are TGTGCCAGCAGCCGGACAGGGGGGGGAGAGACC. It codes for CASSRTGGGET. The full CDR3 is CASSRTGGGETQYF.

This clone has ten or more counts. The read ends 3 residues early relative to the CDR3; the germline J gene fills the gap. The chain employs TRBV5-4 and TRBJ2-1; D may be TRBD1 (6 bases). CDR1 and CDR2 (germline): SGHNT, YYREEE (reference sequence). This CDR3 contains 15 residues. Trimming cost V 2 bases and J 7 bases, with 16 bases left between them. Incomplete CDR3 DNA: TGTGCCAGCAGCTTTTCAGGGGTACGGGTAAATGAG. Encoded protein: CASSFSGVRVNE. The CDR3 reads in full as CASSFSGVRVNEQFF.

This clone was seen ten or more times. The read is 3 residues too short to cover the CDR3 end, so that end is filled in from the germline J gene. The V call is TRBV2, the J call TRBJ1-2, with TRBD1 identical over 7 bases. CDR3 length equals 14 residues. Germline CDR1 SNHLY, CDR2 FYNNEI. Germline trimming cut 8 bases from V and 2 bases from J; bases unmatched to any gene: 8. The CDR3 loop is CASDLTGVNYGYTF. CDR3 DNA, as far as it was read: TGTGCCAGCGATCTCACAGGGGTCAACTATGGC.

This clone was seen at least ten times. The CDR3 spells CSVELPPRNEQFF. The CDR3 bases that were read are TGCAGCGTTGAACTCCCGCCCCGGAATGAG. The V and J genes are TRBV29-1 and TRBJ2-1; D is unclear. The CDR3 end is not reached by the read, which stops 3 residues before it; the germline J gene fills it in. The V gene's germline CDR1 is SQVTM and CDR2 ANQGSEA. Deletions cut 2 bases from V and 7 bases from J, with 12 bases between. The CDR3 runs 13 residues.

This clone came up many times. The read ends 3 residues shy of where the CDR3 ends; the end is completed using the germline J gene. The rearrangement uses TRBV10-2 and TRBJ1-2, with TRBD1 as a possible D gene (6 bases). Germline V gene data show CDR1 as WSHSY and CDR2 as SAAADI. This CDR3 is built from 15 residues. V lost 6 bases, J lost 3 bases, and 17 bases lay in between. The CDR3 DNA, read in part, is TGCGCCAGCAGGGGGGCGATTTTAGGGGACTATGGC. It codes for CASRGAILGDYG. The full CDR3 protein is CASRGAILGDYGYTF.

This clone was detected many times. CDR3 bases read: TGCAGTGCTATGGCTAGCGGGAGCTCCTACAATGAG. Protein sequence: CSAMASGSSYNE. The whole CDR3 reads CSAMASGSSYNEQFF. The chain carries TRBV20-1 and TRBJ2-1; TRBD2 matches 10 bases. The CDR3 extends 3 residues past the end of the read, so its final part is completed from the germline J gene. The length of the CDR3 is 15 residues. CDR1 is DFQATT and CDR2 is SNEGSKA in the germline V gene (reference sequence). J lost 0 bases, V lost 4 bases, and 3 bases had no gene match.

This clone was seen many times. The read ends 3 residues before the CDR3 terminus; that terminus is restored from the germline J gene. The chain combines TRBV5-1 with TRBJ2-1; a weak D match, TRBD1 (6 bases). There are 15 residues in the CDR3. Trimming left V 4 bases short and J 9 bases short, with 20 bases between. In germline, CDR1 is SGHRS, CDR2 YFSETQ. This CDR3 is CASSSRWGPDGEQFF. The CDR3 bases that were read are TGCGCCAGCAGCAGTAGGTGGGGGCCAGACGGTGAG.

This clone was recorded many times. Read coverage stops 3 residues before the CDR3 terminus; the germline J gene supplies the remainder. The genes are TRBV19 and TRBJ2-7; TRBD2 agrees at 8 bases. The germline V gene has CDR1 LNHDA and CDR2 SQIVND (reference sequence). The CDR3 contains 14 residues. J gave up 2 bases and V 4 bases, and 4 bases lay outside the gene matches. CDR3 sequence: CASSTSGGPYEQYF. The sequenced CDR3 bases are TGTGCCAGTAGTACCTCGGGGGGGCCCTACGAG.

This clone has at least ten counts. The CDR3 reads CASSAAGGAGANVLTF. CDR3 bases read: TGTGCCAGCAGCGCCGCCGGAGGGGCTGGGGCCAACGTC. The rearrangement uses TRBV9 and TRBJ2-6; D is possibly TRBD2 (6 bases). The observed sequence ends 3 residues before the CDR3 terminus, with the missing tail filled in from the germline J gene. CDR1 and CDR2 from the germline V gene are SGDLS and YYNGEE. CDR3 length: 16 residues. V lost 3 bases to trimming and J lost 2 bases, with 12 bases between them.

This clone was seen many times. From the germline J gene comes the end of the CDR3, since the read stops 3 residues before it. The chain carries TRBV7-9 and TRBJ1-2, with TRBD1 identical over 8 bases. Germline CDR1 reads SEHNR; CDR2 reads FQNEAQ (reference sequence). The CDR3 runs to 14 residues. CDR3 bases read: TGTGCCAGCAGCTTACTCGGACAGGGTGAGGGC. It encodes CASSLLGQGEG. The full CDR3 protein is CASSLLGQGEGYTF.